The source of this TCR beta chain is a study of cytomegalovirus exposure and HLA in healthy donors. Findings of the study overall: The authors judged a highly shared variant cluster likely a sequencing artifact.

PCR involved 60 Vbeta and 13 Jbeta primers. Using immunoSEQ multiplex PCR, the repertoire was profiled, and TCRdb retains in-frame clones only, with some absent. The data contain 90,000 to 140,000 clones, approximately 82% of them singletons. Germline V gives CDR1 LNHDA, CDR2 SQIVND (reference sequence). J gave up 5 bases and V 1 base, and 5 bases lay outside the gene matches. The CDR3 spans 15 residues. A remark on this clone: Its matching antigen is unknown.

Input material: PBMCs. This chain links TRBV19 with TRBJ2-1; 7 bases map to TRBD2. The origin of this receptor is a man aged 35 to 55 in good health and CMV-seropositive. The CDR3 DNA follows: TGTGCCAGTAGTATAGCTAGCGGAACCAACAATGAGCAGTTCTTC. Protein sequence: CASSIASGTNNEQFF.